Below, one TCR beta chain is given with its context. The data stem from a study of T cell responses to AZD1222 COVID-19 vaccine. The protocol was immunoSEQ multiplex PCR, while the TCRdb copy is restricted to in-frame clones and leaves out a portion. Among under 150,000 clones listed, around 89% were seen once. Germline V CDR1 and CDR2: MNHEY, SMNVEV (reference sequence). After removal of 3 bases from V and 4 bases from J, the junction contained 4 bases not matched to a gene. This CDR3 comprises 15 residues. The chain links TRBV27 to TRBJ2-2, with 8 positions matching TRBD1. This sample comprised peripheral blood, obtained on day 0 of MenACWY control vaccination. The TCR originated in an adult in good health. The CDR3 DNA reads TGTGCCAGCAGTTTGAGGACAGGGACCACCGGGGAGCTGTTTTTT. Translating gives CASSLRTGTTGELFF.